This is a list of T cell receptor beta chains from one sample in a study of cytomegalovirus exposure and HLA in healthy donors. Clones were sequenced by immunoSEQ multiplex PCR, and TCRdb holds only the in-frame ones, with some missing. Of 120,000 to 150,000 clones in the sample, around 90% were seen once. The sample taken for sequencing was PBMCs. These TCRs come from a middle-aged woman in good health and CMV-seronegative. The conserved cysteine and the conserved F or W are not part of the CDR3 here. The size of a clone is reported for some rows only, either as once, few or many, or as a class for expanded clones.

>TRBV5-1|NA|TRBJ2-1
ASQLLAGEYYEQF
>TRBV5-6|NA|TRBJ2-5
ASSLVQGWQETQY
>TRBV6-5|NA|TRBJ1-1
ASSPGQGNTEAF
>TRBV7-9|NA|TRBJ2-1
ASSLGGLAGDQRNEQF
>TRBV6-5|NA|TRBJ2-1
ASRGDFYNEQF
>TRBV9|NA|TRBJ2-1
ASSLLADSYNEQF
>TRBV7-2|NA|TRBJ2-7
ASSLVGTGSYEQY
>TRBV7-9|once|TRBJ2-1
ASSPPSGSSYNEQF
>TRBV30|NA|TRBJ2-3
AWSVGGRVDTQY
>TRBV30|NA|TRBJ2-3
AWSAAGNTQY
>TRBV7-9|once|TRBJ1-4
ASSGQTNEKLF
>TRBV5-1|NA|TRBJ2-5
ASSLDRLAGEETQY
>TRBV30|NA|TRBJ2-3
AWSVGLFTDTQY
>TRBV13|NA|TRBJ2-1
ASSPETRNEQF
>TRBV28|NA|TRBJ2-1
ASGAASYNEQF
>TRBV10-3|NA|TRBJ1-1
AISESTRGGGNTEAF
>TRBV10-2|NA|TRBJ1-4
ASKRTGSTNEKLF
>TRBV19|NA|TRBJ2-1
ASGVPGQSHNEQF
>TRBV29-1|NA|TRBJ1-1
SIRTGLNTEAF
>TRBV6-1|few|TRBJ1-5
ASSGGTGGNQPQH
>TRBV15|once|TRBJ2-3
ATSRRPGQGASDTQY
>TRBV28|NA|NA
ASIDRSKAYEQY